A selection of T cell receptor beta chains follows, all from one sample in a study of blood T cell repertoires in COVID-19. Sequencing used immunoSEQ multiplex PCR; TCRdb keeps in-frame clones, though not all of them. Here the sample spans approximately 210,000 clones, around 82% being singletons. Input material: PBMCs or T cells enriched from blood (not recorded which). The origin of the receptors is a man aged 30-40 years with acute COVID-19. Each CDR3 is given with its conserved first and last residue. D genes are given only for firm matches. Clone sizes are given selectively: once, few, many, or a class where the clone is expanded.

d_call j_call v_call clone_size cdr3_aa cdr3_nt
. TRBJ1-2 TRBV19 . CASSPQGGDGYGYTF TGTGCCAGTAGTCCTCAAGGGGGTGACGGCTATGGCTACACCTTC
. TRBJ1-2 TRBV6-2/TRBV6-3 few CASSPSDRPTNYGYTF TGTGCCAGCAGCCCTTCCGACAGGCCTACTAACTATGGCTACACCTTC
TRBD1 TRBJ1-1 TRBV6-5 . CASSETGGHTGEAFF TGTGCCAGCAGCGAGACAGGGGGACATACGGGTGAAGCTTTCTTT
. TRBJ1-2 TRBV24-1 . CATSDPVSYGYTF TGTGCCACCAGTGATCCAGTCAGCTATGGCTACACCTTC
TRBD1 TRBJ1-4 TRBV28 . CASSLAGGPANEKLFF TGTGCCAGCAGTTTGGCAGGGGGACCCGCTAATGAAAAACTGTTTTTT
TRBD1 TRBJ1-5 TRBV28 . CASSRQGMTQHF TGTGCCAGCAGTCGACAGGGTATGACCCAGCATTTT
TRBD1 TRBJ2-5 TRBV27 . CASSVNRGDAQYF TGTGCCAGCAGTGTAAACAGGGGAGACGCCCAGTACTTC
. TRBJ1-1 TRBV14 . CASSQVIQYTEAFF TGTGCCAGCAGCCAAGTTATACAGTACACTGAAGCTTTCTTT
TRBD1 TRBJ1-5 TRBV10-1 . CASKDRVYSNQPQHF TGCGCCAGCAAGGACAGGGTCTATAGCAATCAGCCCCAGCATTTT
. TRBJ1-1 TRBV5-1 . CASSSQGVSTEAFF TGCGCCAGCAGCTCTCAGGGTGTCAGCACTGAAGCTTTCTTT
. TRBJ2-7 TRBV5-6 . CASSVLAYEQYF TGTGCCAGCAGCGTACTAGCCTACGAGCAGTACTTC
TRBD2 TRBJ2-3 TRBV9 . CASSSSGGPTDTQYF TGTGCCAGCAGCAGTAGCGGGGGGCCCACAGATACGCAGTATTTT
. TRBJ1-1 TRBV15 . CATSSTAGGTEAFF TGTGCCACCAGCAGCACGGCCGGCGGCACTGAAGCTTTCTTT
. TRBJ1-2 TRBV14 . CASSLGLAGYGYTF TGTGCCAGCAGCCTAGGGCTAGCGGGTTATGGCTACACCTTC
. TRBJ2-4 TRBV5-1 . CASSDRETQNIQYF TGCGCCAGCAGCGATCGGGAAACTCAAAACATTCAGTACTTC
. TRBJ2-2 TRBV5-1 . CASSLLGAVSNTGELFF TGCGCCAGCAGCTTGTTAGGGGCGGTATCTAACACCGGGGAGCTGTTTTTT
TRBD2 TRBJ2-5 TRBV7-6 . CASSSGGSSGGRETQYF TGTGCCAGCAGCTCCGGGGGAAGTAGCGGGGGCCGGGAGACCCAGTACTTC
. TRBJ1-5 TRBV10-2 . CASSFSSNQPQHF TGCGCCAGCAGCTTCAGTAGCAATCAGCCCCAGCATTTT
. TRBJ2-5 TRBV3-1/TRBV3-2 . CASSHSGRGHFNF TGTGCCAGCAGCCACTCAGGTAGGGGACATTTTAACTTC
. TRBJ2-2 TRBV15 . CATSRDLGAGELFF TGTGCCACCAGCAGAGATCTCGGGGCCGGGGAGCTGTTTTTT
TRBD1 TRBJ2-7 TRBV9 once CASSVDPPGQGSSDEQYF TGTGCCAGCAGCGTAGACCCTCCGGGACAGGGTTCATCCGACGAGCAGTACTTC
. TRBJ1-2 TRBV2 . CASSVNQDYGYTF TGTGCCAGCAGTGTAAATCAGGACTATGGCTACACCTTC
. TRBJ1-5 TRBV20-1 . CSASEGRVYSNQPQHF TGCAGTGCGAGTGAGGGGCGAGTATATAGCAATCAGCCCCAGCATTTT
. TRBJ1-6 TRBV9 . CASSTDSSYNSPLHF TGTGCCAGCAGCACCGACAGCTCCTATAATTCACCCCTCCACTTT
TRBD2 TRBJ2-3 TRBV6-4 . CASSAASGGTDTQYF TGTGCCAGCAGTGCCGCTAGCGGGGGCACAGATACGCAGTATTTT
. TRBJ1-5 TRBV15 . CATSRDRQNGNQPQHF TGTGCCACCAGCAGAGATCGACAGAATGGCAATCAGCCCCAGCATTTT
TRBD2 TRBJ2-1 TRBV25-1 . CASSEESSGADEQFF TGTGCCAGCAGTGAAGAATCTAGCGGGGCAGATGAGCAGTTCTTC
TRBD1 TRBJ1-1 TRBV2 . CASRGTGGKVDNTEAFF TGTGCCAGCAGGGGGACAGGGGGGAAGGTGGATAACACTGAAGCTTTCTTT
. TRBJ2-1 TRBV19 . CASSPTEELDQFF TGTGCCAGTAGTCCGACGGAGGAACTAGACCAGTTCTTC
TRBD1 TRBJ2-7 TRBV9 once CASSVGGTGLAYEQYF TGTGCCAGCAGCGTAGGGGGGACAGGACTCGCCTACGAGCAGTACTTC
TRBD2 TRBJ2-1 TRBV28 . CASLSGGGYNEQFF TGTGCCAGCCTCAGCGGCGGGGGCTACAATGAGCAGTTCTTC
TRBD2 TRBJ2-2 TRBV6-6 . CASSLRGQTSGGPNTGELFF TGTGCCAGCAGTCTCCGCGGCCAGACTAGCGGGGGGCCGAACACCGGGGAGCTGTTTTTT
. TRBJ1-3 TRBV28 . CASSLYNRRSGNTIYF TGTGCCAGCAGTTTATATAACAGACGCTCTGGAAACACCATATATTTT
TRBD2 TRBJ2-3 TRBV6-5 . CASSEGRGAAHTQYF TGTGCCAGCAGCGAGGGGCGGGGGGCCGCTCATACGCAGTATTTT
. TRBJ2-7 TRBV27 few CASILNEQYF TGTGCCAGCATTCTTAACGAGCAGTACTTC
. TRBJ1-2 TRBV21-1 few CASSKWGVLGEGYTF TGTGCCAGCAGCAAATGGGGGGTGTTAGGAGAGGGCTACACCTTC
TRBD1 TRBJ1-2 TRBV2 . CASKTGGGGYTF TGTGCCAGCAAAACAGGGGGAGGAGGCTACACCTTC
. TRBJ1-2 TRBV9 . CASSAPVPSYTF TGTGCCAGCAGCGCACCAGTCCCCAGCTACACCTTC
. TRBJ2-7 TRBV5-6 once CASSADWREQYF TGTGCCAGCAGCGCAGACTGGCGCGAGCAGTACTTC
. TRBJ1-2 TRBV3-1/TRBV3-2 . CASSQPDGGYGYTF TGTGCCAGCAGCCAACCCGACGGGGGCTATGGCTACACCTTC
. TRBJ1-2 TRBV4-1 few CASSQEGGLGMGYGYTF TGCGCCAGCAGCCAAGAGGGAGGGCTGGGGATGGGCTATGGCTACACCTTC
TRBD2 TRBJ2-2 TRBV19 once CASSRSRGLGLSSTGELFF TGTGCCAGTAGTCGGTCCCGGGGACTAGGTCTTTCGAGCACCGGGGAGCTGTTTTTT
. TRBJ2-6 TRBV18 once CASSPSSSSGANVLTF TGTGCCAGCTCACCAAGTAGCTCCTCTGGGGCCAACGTCCTGACTTTC
TRBD1 TRBJ2-5 TRBV5-5 . CASIPQGAWETQYF TGTGCCAGCATCCCACAGGGGGCCTGGGAGACCCAGTACTTC
TRBD1 TRBJ1-2 TRBV5-1 once CASSESPGTVDGYTF TGCGCCAGCAGCGAATCCCCCGGGACAGTTGATGGCTACACCTTC
TRBD1 TRBJ2-2 TRBV5-1 once CASRAGTGTTGELFF TGCGCCAGCAGGGCCGGGACAGGGACCACCGGGGAGCTGTTTTTT
TRBD1 TRBJ1-2 TRBV4-1 . CASSQDPARDRVYGYTF TGCGCCAGCAGCCAGGACCCAGCCCGGGACAGGGTCTATGGCTACACCTTC
TRBD2 TRBJ2-3 TRBV7-7 . CASGRGLAGRVSSSTQYF TGTGCCAGCGGCCGAGGGCTAGCGGGGAGAGTGTCCTCCTCAACGCAGTATTTT
. TRBJ2-3 TRBV20-1 . CSARQGNTQYF TGCAGTGCTAGACAGGGAAATACGCAGTATTTT
TRBD1 TRBJ2-7 TRBV13 . CASSARDRLTYEQYF TGTGCCAGCAGCGCCCGGGACAGGCTAACCTACGAGCAGTACTTC
. TRBJ2-3 TRBV6-4 . CASSGGNTDTQYF TGTGCCAGCAGTGGCGGCAACACAGATACGCAGTATTTT
. TRBJ1-2 TRBV25-1 . CASRSPGNNNYGYTF TGTGCCAGCAGGTCCCCGGGAAATAATAACTATGGCTACACCTTC
TRBD1 TRBJ2-7 TRBV19 . CASSAGTGGYEQYF TGTGCCAGTAGTGCGGGGACAGGGGGTTACGAGCAGTACTTC
. TRBJ2-6 TRBV19 . CASSQDRPGANVLTF TGTGCCAGTAGCCAGGACAGACCTGGGGCCAACGTCCTGACTTTC